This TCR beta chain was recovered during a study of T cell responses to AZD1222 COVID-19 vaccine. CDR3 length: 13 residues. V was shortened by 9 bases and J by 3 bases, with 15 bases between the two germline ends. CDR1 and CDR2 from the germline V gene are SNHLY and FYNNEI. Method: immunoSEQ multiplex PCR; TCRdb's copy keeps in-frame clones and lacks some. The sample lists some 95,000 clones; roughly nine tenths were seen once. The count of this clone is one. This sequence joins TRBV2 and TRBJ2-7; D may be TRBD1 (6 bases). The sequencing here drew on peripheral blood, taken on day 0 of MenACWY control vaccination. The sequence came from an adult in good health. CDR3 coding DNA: TGTGCCAGTTCCTACAGGGAATTCTACGAGCAGTACTTC. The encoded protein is CASSYREFYEQYF.